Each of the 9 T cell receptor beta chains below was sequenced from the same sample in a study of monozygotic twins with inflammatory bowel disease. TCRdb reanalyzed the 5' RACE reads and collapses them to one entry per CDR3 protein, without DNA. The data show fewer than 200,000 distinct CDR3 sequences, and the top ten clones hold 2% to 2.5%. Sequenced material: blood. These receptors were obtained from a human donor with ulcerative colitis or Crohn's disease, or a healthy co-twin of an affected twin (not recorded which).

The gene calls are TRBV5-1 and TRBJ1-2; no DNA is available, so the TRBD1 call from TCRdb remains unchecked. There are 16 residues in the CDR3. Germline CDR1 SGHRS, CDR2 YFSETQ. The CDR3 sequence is CASSARDRAPNYGYTF. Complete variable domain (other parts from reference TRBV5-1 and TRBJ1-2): KAGVTQTPRYLIKTRGQQVTLSCSPISGHRSVSWYQQTPGQGLQFLFEYFSETQRNKGNFPGRFSGRQFSNSRSEMNVSTLELGDSALYLCASSARDRAPNYGYTFGSGTRLTVV.

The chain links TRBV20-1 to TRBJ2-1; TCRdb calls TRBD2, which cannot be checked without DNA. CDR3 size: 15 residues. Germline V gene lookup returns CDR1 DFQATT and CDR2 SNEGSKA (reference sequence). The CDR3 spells CSASTRQGSYNEQFF.

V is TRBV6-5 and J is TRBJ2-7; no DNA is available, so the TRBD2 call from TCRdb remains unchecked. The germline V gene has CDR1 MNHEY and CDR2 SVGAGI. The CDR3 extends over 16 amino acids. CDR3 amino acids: CASSYLEGVGSGEQYF.

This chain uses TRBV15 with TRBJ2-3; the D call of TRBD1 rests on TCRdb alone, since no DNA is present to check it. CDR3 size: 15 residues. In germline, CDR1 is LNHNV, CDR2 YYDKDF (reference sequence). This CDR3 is CATSTPSVPTDTQYF.

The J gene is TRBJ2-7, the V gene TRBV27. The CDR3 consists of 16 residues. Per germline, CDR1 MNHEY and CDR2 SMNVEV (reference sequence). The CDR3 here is CASSLSIPDIDYEQYF.

The CDR3 sequence is CSASQGASVYEQYF. This rearrangement joins TRBV20-1 to TRBJ2-7; TCRdb's D call, TRBD1, is unchecked because there is no DNA. Germline V lookup: CDR1 DFQATT, CDR2 SNEGSKA (reference sequence). The CDR3 runs to 14 residues.

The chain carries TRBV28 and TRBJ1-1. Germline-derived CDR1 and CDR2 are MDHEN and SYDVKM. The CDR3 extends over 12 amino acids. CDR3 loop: CASRLLNTEAFF. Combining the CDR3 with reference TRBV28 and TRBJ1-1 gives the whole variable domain DVKVTQSSRYLVKRTGEKVFLECVQDMDHENMFWYRQDPGLGLRLIYFSYDVKMKEKGDIPEGYSVSREKKERFSLILESASTNQTSMYLCASRLLNTEAFFGQGTRLTVV.

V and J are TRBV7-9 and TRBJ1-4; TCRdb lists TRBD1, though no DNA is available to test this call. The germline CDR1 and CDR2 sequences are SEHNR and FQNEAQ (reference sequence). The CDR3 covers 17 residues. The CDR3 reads CASSLLTGTVDNEKLFF.

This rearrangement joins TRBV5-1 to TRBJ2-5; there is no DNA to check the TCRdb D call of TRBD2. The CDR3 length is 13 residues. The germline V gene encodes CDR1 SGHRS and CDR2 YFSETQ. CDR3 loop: CASSFGRQETQYF.